Shown below are 29 T cell receptor beta chains from a single sample sequenced in a study of CD8 T cells in Susac syndrome. It was with random hexamers that about 0.45 to 1 ug RNA was reverse transcribed. TCRdb passed the immunoSEQ multiplex PCR reads through MiXCR, listing each CDR3 protein once. Among about 300,000 distinct CDR3 sequences listed, 85% were seen once. Sequences were obtained from CD8+ T cells from PBMCs. The receptors shown here come from a human donor with multiple sclerosis.

The chain joins TRBV28 to TRBJ2-3; possible D gene TRBD1, 6 bases. Trimming cost V 6 bases and J 4 bases, with 32 bases left between them. The CDR3 consists of 20 residues. CDR1 is MDHEN, CDR2 SYDVKM, per germline. For the CDR3, the DNA is TGTGCCAGCAGCCACTCCGAGGGCCGGTCTCCCAAGGGGGTGGCAGATACGCAGTATTTT. This translates into CASSHSEGRSPKGVADTQYF. The whole variable domain, filled in from reference TRBV28 and TRBJ2-3, reads DVKVTQSSRYLVKRTGEKVFLECVQDMDHENMFWYRQDPGLGLRLIYFSYDVKMKEKGDIPEGYSVSREKKERFSLILESASTNQTSMYLCASSHSEGRSPKGVADTQYFGPGTRLTVL.

V is TRBV4-3 and J is TRBJ2-1, with 14 bases identical to TRBD2. CDR1 and CDR2 from the germline V gene are LGHNA and YSLEER. This CDR3 has 13 amino acids. V was clipped by 5 bases and J by 15 bases; unmatched bases: 6. The CDR3 loop is CASSDQTSGRVFF. CDR3 coding DNA: TGCGCCAGCAGCGATCAGACTAGCGGGAGGGTGTTCTTC.

Turning to this clonotype: This clone may be a read error of a much larger clone one base away. The rearrangement joins TRBV28 to TRBJ2-5; 14 bases align to TRBD2. V was clipped by 0 bases and J by 9 bases; unmatched bases: 3. CDR1 is MDHEN, CDR2 SYDVKM, per germline. CDR3 length: 15 residues. CDR3 in amino acids: CASSLWTSGRGAQYF. The CDR3 region has the DNA TGTGCCAGCAGTTTATGGACTAGCGGGAGGGGGGCCCAGTACTTC. Together with reference TRBV28 and TRBJ2-5, the CDR3 gives the full variable domain: DVKVTQSSRYLVKRTGEKVFLECVQDMDHENMFWYRQDPGLGLRLIYFSYDVKMKEKGDIPEGYSVSREKKERFSLILESASTNQTSMYLCASSLWTSGRGAQYFGPGTRLLVL.

In this sample, this clonotype turned up a few times. The chain couples TRBV3-1 to TRBJ2-1; D may be TRBD2 (6 bases). The germline V gene encodes CDR1 LGHDT and CDR2 YNNKEL (reference sequence). The CDR3 sequence is 15 residues long. The V end was cut by 5 bases, the J end by 8 bases, with 19 bases between. DNA of the CDR3: TGTGCCAGCAGCGCCTGGGACTTTAATCCCGATGAGCAGTTCTTC. Translating it yields CASSAWDFNPDEQFF.

The chain joins TRBV4-2 to TRBJ2-7; a possible D gene is TRBD2 (5 bases). This CDR3 is built from 16 residues. Germline V lookup: CDR1 LGHNA, CDR2 YNFKEQ. V lost 0 bases, J lost 2 bases, and 14 bases lay in between. DNA of the CDR3: TGTGCCAGCAGCCAAGAGGCCGGAGGCTCGGCCTACGAGCAGTACTTC. Protein: CASSQEAGGSAYEQYF.

The rearrangement links TRBV7-9 to TRBJ1-4; D unclear. Per germline, CDR1 SEHNR and CDR2 FQNEAQ (reference sequence). The CDR3 covers 15 residues. Trimming stripped 5 bases from V and 8 bases from J, with 18 bases between. The CDR3 here is CASSDTRTVREKLFF. CDR3 in DNA: TGTGCCAGCAGCGATACACGGACGGTTAGGGAAAAACTGTTTTTT. Full variable domain (missing parts from reference TRBV7-9 and TRBJ1-4): DTGVSQNPRHKITKRGQNVTFRCDPISEHNRLYWYRQTLGQGPEFLTYFQNEAQLEKSRLLSDRFSAERPKGSFSTLEIQRTEQGDSAMYLCASSDTRTVREKLFFGSGTQLSVL.

This chain links TRBV29-1 with TRBJ2-7, with 8 bases identical to TRBD1. Germline V lookup: CDR1 SQVTM, CDR2 ANQGSEA. V lost 4 bases and J lost 5; bases outside the gene matches: 10. CDR3 size: 14 residues. CDR3 sequence: CSVVGQGAIDEQYF. Written as DNA, the CDR3 is TGCAGCGTTGTGGGGCAGGGGGCTATCGACGAGCAGTACTTC.

V and J are TRBV29-1 and TRBJ2-1; D is possibly TRBD2 (6 bases). Deletions cut 6 bases from V and 3 bases from J, with 12 bases between. CDR3 length equals 13 residues. Germline-derived CDR1 and CDR2 are SQVTM and ANQGSEA. The CDR3 DNA follows: TGCAGCGTCTCCGGGACTCTCTACAATGAGCAGTTCTTC. This gives the protein CSVSGTLYNEQFF.

The chain links TRBV27 to TRBJ2-3; 7 bases align to TRBD2. V dropped 8 bases and J dropped 5; count of bases not matched to a gene: 13. Germline V CDR1 and CDR2: MNHEY, SMNVEV (reference sequence). CDR3 length: 15 amino acids. The CDR3 spells CASLGIAGSIDTQYF. The CDR3 DNA sequence: TGTGCCAGCTTGGGGATAGCGGGTTCTATAGATACGCAGTATTTT.

The chain carries TRBV28 and TRBJ2-5, with D possibly TRBD1 on 5 matching bases. Per germline, CDR1 MDHEN and CDR2 SYDVKM. The CDR3 is 13 amino acids. V lost 6 bases and J lost 2, with 10 bases in between. The CDR3 DNA reads as TGTGCCAGCAGCCCGGACACGCAAGAGACCCAGTACTTC. Its protein product is CASSPDTQETQYF.

The gene calls are TRBV7-9 and TRBJ2-3; a weak D match, TRBD2 (5 bases). V was pared by 5 bases and J by 2 bases, with 8 bases between. Germline CDR1 SEHNR, CDR2 FQNEAQ (reference sequence). This CDR3 has 13 residues. The CDR3 sequence is CASSPAATDTQYF. CDR3 in DNA: TGTGCCAGCAGCCCAGCGGCCACAGATACGCAGTATTTT.

This sequence joins TRBV29-1 and TRBJ2-7; the match to TRBD1 covers 8 bases. The V and J ends lost 4 bases and 2 bases, in that order; junction bases with no gene match: 1. Germline-derived CDR1 and CDR2 are SQVTM and ANQGSEA. This CDR3 is 12 amino acids long. CDR3 coding DNA: TGCAGCGTTGGACAGGGGACCTACGAGCAGTACTTC. This gives the protein CSVGQGTYEQYF.

This chain connects TRBV6-1 to TRBJ2-1; 10 nucleotides line up with TRBD2. Germline V gene lookup returns CDR1 MNHNS and CDR2 SASEGT. The CDR3 extends over 15 amino acids. V gave up 4 bases and J gave up 4 bases; unmatched junction bases: 4. The DNA of the CDR3 is TGTGCCAGCAGTGCCGGGACTAGCGCGTACAATGAGCAGTTCTTC. Translated, it gives CASSAGTSAYNEQFF.

V and J are TRBV28 and TRBJ2-1; perhaps D is TRBD1 or TRBD2 (5 bases each). Germline lookup yields CDR1 MDHEN and CDR2 SYDVKM. The CDR3 covers 15 residues. Trimming shortened V by 7 bases and J by 10 bases, and 23 bases separated the two germline ends. The CDR3 nucleotides read TGTGCCAGCAACCAACACCGGGGCCCGGCTTGGGAGCAGTTCTTC. Protein: CASNQHRGPAWEQFF.

This rearrangement joins TRBV9 to TRBJ2-3, with 12 bases aligning to TRBD2. With 2 bases clipped from V and 6 bases from J, the junction kept 4 bases outside the gene matches. Germline V gene data show CDR1 as SGDLS and CDR2 as YYNGEE. The CDR3 is 15 residues long. CDR3: CASSVTSGRSDTQYF. As DNA, the CDR3 is TGTGCCAGCAGCGTTACTAGCGGGAGGTCCGATACGCAGTATTTT.

The chain couples TRBV24-1 to TRBJ2-7; D may be TRBD1 or TRBD2 (5 bases each). V lost 4 bases, J lost 7 bases, and 16 bases lay in between. The V gene's germline CDR1 is KGHDR and CDR2 SFDVKD. This CDR3 region has 14 residues. The CDR3, as DNA: TGTGCCACCAGTGAAACCGGGACCGTGGAAGAGCAGTACTTC. As protein: CATSETGTVEEQYF.

Only a few counts were recorded for this clonotype. A junction boundary mismatches the germline segment, possibly from a read error. This chain connects TRBV2 to TRBJ2-4; D gene ambiguous. From germline, CDR1 is SNHLY and CDR2 FYNNEI. The CDR3 has 13 residues. CDR3 DNA sequence: TGTGCCAGCAGTGAATTTAGGTCCGGCGGCCAGGACTTC. As protein: CASSEFRSGGQDF.

The rearrangement links TRBV20-1 to TRBJ2-1; 7 positions match TRBD2. Losses at the gene ends were 6 bases for V and 8 bases for J; bases not matched to a gene: 16. In germline, CDR1 is DFQATT, CDR2 SNEGSKA (reference sequence). The CDR3 consists of 15 residues. The CDR3 DNA sequence: TGCAGTGCAACGCTTGGACTAGGGGCGAGCGATGAGCAGTTCTTC. This translates into CSATLGLGASDEQFF.

This clonotype showed up just a few times. The V gene is TRBV24-1, the J gene TRBJ1-5; no definite D call. CDR3 length equals 15 residues. CDR1 and CDR2 (germline): KGHDR, SFDVKD. Trimming took 2 bases from V and 1 from J, leaving 8 bases between them. CDR3 in DNA: TGTGCCACCAGTGATTCTGGACTGAGCAATCAGCCCCAGCATTTT. Translated, it gives CATSDSGLSNQPQHF.

The V call is TRBV29-1, the J call TRBJ2-1; D may correspond to TRBD1 or TRBD2 (7 bases each). The CDR3 is 14 residues long. The V end lost 5 bases, the J end lost 2 bases, and 13 bases lay between the germline ends. CDR1 and CDR2 (germline): SQVTM, ANQGSEA. The CDR3 nucleotides read TGCAGCGTTACAGGGGAGGGGACCTACAATGAGCAGTTCTTC. Translation gives CSVTGEGTYNEQFF.

This chain uses TRBV25-1 with TRBJ1-1; D is ambiguous. Germline V gene data show CDR1 as MGHDK and CDR2 as SYGVNS. The length of the CDR3 is 14 residues. The ends were cut back, 3 bases at V and 4 bases at J, with 12 bases in the middle. The DNA for the CDR3 is TGTGCCAGCAGTGAGCAAGGGCTCGGCACTGAAGCTTTCTTT. Its protein product is CASSEQGLGTEAFF.

The chain employs TRBV7-9 and TRBJ1-3; D ambiguous. Trimming pared 2 bases from V and 7 bases from J, leaving 6 bases between. The germline gives CDR1 SEHNR, CDR2 FQNEAQ (reference sequence). The CDR3 runs to 12 residues. CDR3 coding DNA: TGTGCCAGCAGCTTATATTCCAACACCATATATTTT. Its translation: CASSLYSNTIYF.

The V gene is TRBV5-1, the J gene TRBJ2-3, with 7 bases aligning to TRBD1. This CDR3 region has 16 residues. Per germline, CDR1 SGHRS and CDR2 YFSETQ. J lost 4 bases, V lost 3 bases, and 11 bases had no gene match. The DNA of the CDR3 is TGCGCCAGCAGCTCCCTAGACAGGGCGTCGCCAGATACGCAGTATTTT. It encodes CASSSLDRASPDTQYF.

The rearrangement joins TRBV7-9 to TRBJ2-1, with 14 bases matching TRBD2. Germline CDR1 is SEHNR and CDR2 is FQNEAQ (reference sequence). Losses at the gene ends were 2 bases for V and 10 bases for J; bases not matched to a gene: 10. The CDR3 loop spans 17 amino acids. The CDR3 protein is CASSLPTSGRARIEQFF. CDR3 DNA: TGTGCCAGCAGCTTACCGACTAGCGGGAGGGCCAGGATCGAGCAGTTCTTC.

This sequence joins TRBV20-1 and TRBJ1-2; no clear D. CDR1 and CDR2 (germline): DFQATT, SNEGSKA (reference sequence). With 6 bases removed from V and 2 bases from J, the gap between germline ends came to 16 bases. CDR3 length: 14 amino acids. CDR3 DNA: TGCAGTGCCCCCGAGTCGGAGAACAACTATGGCTACACCTTC. Encoded protein: CSAPESENNYGYTF.

The chain recombines TRBV4-3 with TRBJ2-3; D not resolved. The V gene's germline CDR1 is LGHNA and CDR2 YSLEER. Trimming took off 0 bases at V and 6 bases at J, with 16 bases between the two ends. This CDR3 is 16 amino acids long. This chain's CDR3 is CASSQESLPTSDTQYF. The CDR3 coding sequence is TGCGCCAGCAGCCAAGAAAGTCTCCCAACCTCCGATACGCAGTATTTT.

The chain links TRBV20-1 to TRBJ2-1, with 11 bases fitting TRBD2. This CDR3 has 18 amino acids. Per the germline V gene, CDR1 is DFQATT and CDR2 is SNEGSKA (reference sequence). Trimming removed 6 bases from V and 1 base from J; junction bases left unmatched: 14. The CDR3 bases are TGCAGTGCGATAAATCCGGGACTAGCGGAGAAGTCCTACAATGAGCAGTTCTTC. It encodes CSAINPGLAEKSYNEQFF.

This clonotype was recorded once. The rearrangement links TRBV5-8 to TRBJ2-2; 10 bases match TRBD2. CDR1 SGHTS and CDR2 YDEGEE come from the germline V gene. The CDR3 is 18 amino acids. V trimming: 5 bases; J trimming: 7 bases; junction bases outside the gene matches: 17. For the CDR3, the DNA is TGTGCCAGCAGATTCCTAGCGGGAGTTTCCGGGCGGGACGGGGAGCTGTTTTTT. It codes for CASRFLAGVSGRDGELFF.

The chain has TRBV13 and TRBJ2-5; 13 bases are shared with TRBD2. The length of the CDR3 is 16 residues. Unmatched junction bases numbered 7, after V lost 4 bases and J lost 5 bases. Germline loops: CDR1 PRHDT, CDR2 FYEKMQ (reference sequence). In DNA form, the CDR3 reads TGTGCCAGCAGCTCATCAACTAGCGGGAGGGCCGAGACCCAGTACTTC. Protein product: CASSSSTSGRAETQYF.